These 32 T cell receptor beta chains originate from one sample sequenced in a study of T cell repertoires in cytomegalovirus infection. No antigen has been assigned to these receptors. A single record per CDR3 protein comes from TCRdb applying MiXCR to the reads. The repertoire has about 900,000 distinct CDR3 sequences, around 30% of them found once; the top ten carry over 13%. Here the sequenced sample was cultured CD8+ T cells from PBMCs, taken from culture after CMV antigen stimulation. All receptors derive from a human donor in good health (CMV status not recorded). Some clones in this sample may be carry-over from other donors' samples.

V is TRBV6-2 or TRBV6-3 and J is TRBJ1-5, with TRBD1 matching 8 bases. Trimming at V came to 2 bases and at J to 5 bases, leaving 14 bases not matched to a gene. CDR1 and CDR2 (germline): MNHEY, SVGEGT. The CDR3 has 18 residues. This CDR3 reads CASSYLRDRMLKDQPQHF. DNA for the CDR3: TGTGCCAGCAGTTACCTGCGGGACAGGATGTTGAAGGATCAGCCCCAGCATTTT.

The chain is built from TRBV7-3 and TRBJ1-1, with TRBD1 matching 8 bases. J was trimmed by 1 base and V by 2 bases; bases with no gene match: 9. Germline CDR1 SGHTA, CDR2 FQGTGA. The CDR3 extends over 17 amino acids. CDR3 DNA: TGTGCCAGCAGCTTATCCATCCTGACAGGGGAGAACACTGAAGCTTTCTTT. Translated: CASSLSILTGENTEAFF.

This clonotype was seen a single time. This sequence joins TRBV7-6 and TRBJ2-5; possibly TRBD2 for D (7 bases). This CDR3 comprises 19 residues. The V gene's germline CDR1 is SGHVS and CDR2 FNYEAQ. The ends were cut back, 1 base at V and 0 bases at J, with 21 bases in the middle. CDR3 amino acids: CASSLGGGVLATNQETQYF. The CDR3 bases are TGTGCCAGCAGCTTAGGAGGGGGGGTACTAGCGACGAACCAAGAGACCCAGTACTTC.

V is TRBV4-1 and J is TRBJ2-2; tentatively, D is TRBD1 (5 bases). The V gene's germline CDR1 is MGHRA and CDR2 YSYEKL. CDR3 length: 17 amino acids. Between the trimmed V and J ends, which lost 4 bases and 6 bases, there was a span of 21 bases. CDR3 sequence: CASSLPVNRLDPGELFF. The CDR3 DNA is TGCGCCAGCAGCCTCCCGGTTAACAGGCTGGATCCCGGGGAGCTGTTTTTT.

This clonotype was recorded a few times. The V gene is TRBV7-8, the J gene TRBJ1-1; D might be TRBD1 (5 bases). The CDR3 loop spans 15 amino acids. V was clipped by 4 bases and J by 0 bases, with 12 bases between them. The V gene's germline CDR1 is SGHVS and CDR2 FQNEAQ. The CDR3 sequence is CASSSRGSLNTEAFF. The CDR3 DNA is TGTGCCAGCAGCTCCCGGGGCAGCTTGAACACTGAAGCTTTCTTT.

The V gene is TRBV7-9, the J gene TRBJ2-5; 13 nucleotides align to TRBD2. The V and J ends lost 5 bases and 4 bases, in that order; junction bases with no gene match: 10. This CDR3 is built from 17 residues. Looked up from germline, CDR1 is SEHNR and CDR2 is FQNEAQ (reference sequence). The CDR3 nucleotides read TGTGCCAGCAGCCCGGGACTAGCGGGGCAGGCTCGAGAGACCCAGTACTTC. It translates to CASSPGLAGQARETQYF.

This chain joins TRBV15 and TRBJ2-7, with D tentatively TRBD2 (5 bases). Germline CDR1 LNHNV, CDR2 YYDKDF (reference sequence). The CDR3 spans 12 residues. Trimming cost V 1 base and J 6 bases, with 7 bases left between them. Here the CDR3 DNA reads TGTGCCACCAGCAGAGCGGGGAGCGAGCAGTACTTC. Translated: CATSRAGSEQYF.

The chain carries TRBV9 and TRBJ2-2; D may be TRBD2 (6 bases). V lost 2 bases, J lost 5 bases, and 13 bases lay in between. The CDR3 covers 15 residues. Germline CDR1 reads SGDLS; CDR2 reads YYNGEE. In DNA, the CDR3 is TGTGCCAGCAGCGTCTACGGGGGAGGAACCGGGGAGCTGTTTTTT. This gives the protein CASSVYGGGTGELFF.

This clonotype has more than one count but fewer than ten. The rearrangement joins TRBV23-1 to TRBJ2-6, with 10 bases aligning to TRBD1. TRBV23-1 is an ORF; its function is uncertain. V lost 6 bases to trimming and J lost 3 bases; unmatched junction nucleotides: 8. The CDR3 contains 17 residues. Here the CDR3 DNA reads TGCGCCAGCAGCCGGGGACAGGGGAATTATGGGGCCAACGTCCTGACTTTC. The encoded protein is CASSRGQGNYGANVLTF.

This clonotype was counted between two and nine times. The genes are TRBV5-4 and TRBJ2-3; possibly TRBD1 or TRBD2 for D (6 bases each). With 4 bases removed from V and 0 bases from J, the gap between germline ends came to 21 bases. The germline CDR1 and CDR2 sequences are SGHNT and YYREEE (reference sequence). The CDR3 loop spans 18 amino acids. The CDR3 loop reads CASSGRLNEGGSTDTQYF. CDR3 DNA: TGTGCCAGCAGCGGACGATTAAATGAGGGGGGAAGCACAGATACGCAGTATTTT.

This clonotype was observed once. This chain links TRBV25-1 with TRBJ1-2; no clear D gene. CDR1 is MGHDK and CDR2 is SYGVNS in the germline V gene. Trimming left V 2 bases short and J 6 bases short, with 10 bases between. The CDR3 has 13 residues. The CDR3 nucleotides are TGTGCCAGCAGTGAACGGTCAGGAGATGGCTACACCTTC. It yields the protein CASSERSGDGYTF.

This chain joins TRBV6-6 and TRBJ2-5; D unresolved. Germline CDR1 MNHNY, CDR2 SVGAGI (reference sequence). This CDR3 has 14 residues. Between the trimmed V and J ends, which lost 0 bases and 5 bases, there was a span of 10 bases. The CDR3 reads CASSYSNDRETQYF. CDR3 sequence (DNA): TGTGCCAGCAGTTACTCGAACGACCGGGAGACCCAGTACTTC.

This chain joins TRBV7-6 and TRBJ2-5; 9 bases are shared with TRBD1. V shed 1 base, J shed 5 bases, and the junction held 5 bases outside the gene matches. The CDR3 is made up of 15 amino acids. Germline-derived CDR1 and CDR2 are SGHVS and FNYEAQ. CDR3 amino acids: CASSLGSGTGETQYF. The CDR3 DNA follows: TGTGCCAGCAGCTTAGGGTCCGGGACAGGGGAGACCCAGTACTTC. The full variable domain, its missing parts supplied by reference TRBV7-6 and TRBJ2-5, is GAGVSQSPRYKVTKRGQDVALRCDPISGHVSLYWYRQALGQGPEFLTYFNYEAQQDKSGLPNDRFSAERPEGSISTLTIQRTEQRDSAMYRCASSLGSGTGETQYFGPGTRLLVL.

The gene calls are TRBV5-5 and TRBJ2-1; D perhaps matches TRBD2 (5 bases). The CDR3 spans 15 residues. Germline-derived CDR1 and CDR2 are SGHKS and YYEKEE (reference sequence). V was clipped by 2 bases and J by 6 bases, with 15 bases between them. The CDR3 bases are TGTGCCAGCAGCTTAGGGTCTGGACGGGGCAATGAGCAGTTCTTC. This encodes CASSLGSGRGNEQFF.

This clonotype was counted between two and nine times. The chain is built from TRBV7-9 and TRBJ2-1, with a tentative D call TRBD1 (5 bases). V shed 2 bases and J shed 5 bases, with 13 bases lying between them. The V gene's germline CDR1 is SEHNR and CDR2 FQNEAQ (reference sequence). This CDR3 has 15 amino acids. This CDR3 reads CASSLKGAWNNEQFF. The DNA of the CDR3 is TGTGCCAGCAGCTTAAAAGGGGCGTGGAACAATGAGCAGTTCTTC.

This clonotype was counted only a few times. The chain uses TRBV7-6 and TRBJ2-7, with 10 bases matching TRBD2. The V and J ends lost 4 bases and 2 bases, in that order; junction bases with no gene match: 5. The CDR3 extends over 15 amino acids. CDR1 is SGHVS, CDR2 FNYEAQ, per germline. CDR3 in amino acids: CASSSLAGVPYEQYF. Written as DNA, the CDR3 is TGTGCCAGCAGCTCTCTAGCGGGGGTACCCTACGAGCAGTACTTC.

This clonotype was counted only a few times. This sequence joins TRBV28 and TRBJ2-7, with a tentative D call TRBD2 (6 bases). Trimming left V 3 bases short and J 4 bases short, with 16 bases between. The CDR3 contains 15 residues. Germline V CDR1 and CDR2: MDHEN, SYDVKM. CDR3 sequence: CASSLPRGYGYEQYF. Here the CDR3 DNA reads TGTGCCAGCAGTTTGCCCCGGGGGTACGGATACGAGCAGTACTTC.

In this sample, this clonotype turned up many times. V is TRBV7-8 and J is TRBJ2-3; the D gene is possibly TRBD1 (6 bases). The CDR3 covers 16 residues. V gave up 1 base and J gave up 0 bases, with 11 bases separating them. The germline V gene has CDR1 SGHVS and CDR2 FQNEAQ. The CDR3 DNA reads as TGTGCCAGCAGCTTAGGTGGGACATATAGCACAGATACGCAGTATTTT. Its protein is CASSLGGTYSTDTQYF.

CDR3 nucleotides: TGCAGTGCAAAGGGGCAGTACACTGAAGCTTTCTTT. Protein: CSAKGQYTEAFF. The chain links TRBV20-1 to TRBJ1-1; possibly TRBD1 for D (5 bases). This CDR3 contains 12 residues. Germline V CDR1 and CDR2: DFQATT, SNEGSKA (reference sequence). The V end was cut by 6 bases, the J end by 3 bases, with 11 bases between.

This clonotype was recorded a few times. The chain has TRBV4-1 and TRBJ1-3; the D is unclear. Trimming removed 0 bases from V and 1 base from J, with 7 bases in between. Germline V gene lookup returns CDR1 MGHRA and CDR2 YSYEKL. The CDR3 spans 15 residues. In DNA form, the CDR3 reads TGCGCCAGCAGCCAAGACCAGTTGTCTGGAAACACCATATATTTT. Amino acid sequence: CASSQDQLSGNTIYF.

This clonotype has only a few counts. The chain uses TRBV5-6 and TRBJ2-7, with 13 bases aligning to TRBD2. The CDR3 sequence is 13 residues long. V shed 8 bases, J shed 7 bases, and the junction held 6 bases outside the gene matches. Germline assignment: CDR1 SGHDT and CDR2 YYEEEE. This CDR3 is CASRTSGGYEQYF. In nucleotides, the CDR3 is TGTGCCAGTCGGACTAGCGGGGGTTATGAGCAGTACTTC.

This clonotype was counted many times. The chain combines TRBV7-3 with TRBJ2-2; D is perhaps TRBD1 (6 bases). The germline gives CDR1 SGHTA, CDR2 FQGTGA. V lost 4 bases and J 4 bases, leaving 13 bases between the germline ends. This CDR3 region has 15 residues. The DNA of the CDR3 is TGTGCCAGCAGCTCTTCCGGGACACCCACCGGGGAGCTGTTTTTT. Translating it yields CASSSSGTPTGELFF.

This rearrangement joins TRBV6-2 or TRBV6-3 to TRBJ2-3; no reliable D call. Germline lookup yields CDR1 MNHEY and CDR2 SVGEGT. CDR3 length: 14 amino acids. The V gene lost 0 bases and the J gene lost 2 bases, with 6 bases spanning the gap. CDR3 residues: CASSYSTLTDTQYF. The CDR3, as DNA: TGTGCCAGCAGTTACTCGACACTCACAGATACGCAGTATTTT.

This clonotype was found a few times. The chain links TRBV6-6 to TRBJ1-4; D unclear. The germline gives CDR1 MNHNY, CDR2 SVGAGI (reference sequence). This CDR3 is built from 14 residues. Deletions cut 7 bases from V and 5 bases from J, with 14 bases between. DNA of the CDR3: TGTGCCAGCATCCCGGGAGAACTCAATGAAAAACTGTTTTTT. The encoded protein is CASIPGELNEKLFF.

This clonotype was counted once. The chain has TRBV15 and TRBJ2-2, with 10 bases fitting TRBD2. Germline V CDR1 and CDR2: LNHNV, YYDKDF (reference sequence). This CDR3 is 18 amino acids long. The ends lost 2 bases at V and 4 bases at J; junction bases unmatched: 10. CDR3 in amino acids: CATSRLDGLAGATGELFF. CDR3 sequence (DNA): TGTGCCACCAGCAGACTCGACGGGCTAGCGGGGGCCACCGGGGAGCTGTTTTTT.

This clonotype was found many times. This sequence joins TRBV12-3 or TRBV12-4 and TRBJ2-7; D is ambiguous. Trimming pared 3 bases from V and 6 bases from J, leaving 12 bases between. The CDR3 has 13 residues. This CDR3 reads CASSFGSSGEQYV. The CDR3 DNA sequence: TGTGCCAGCAGTTTCGGCAGTTCTGGCGAGCAGTACGTC.

This clonotype was observed a handful of times. The V gene is TRBV7-2, the J gene TRBJ2-7; D gene uncertain. Looked up from germline, CDR1 is SGHTA and CDR2 is FQGNSA. The CDR3 totals 14 residues. The V gene lost 1 base and the J gene lost 2 bases, with 9 bases spanning the gap. The CDR3 here is CASSLDSQTYEQYV. The CDR3 DNA reads as TGTGCCAGCAGCTTAGATAGTCAGACCTACGAGCAGTACGTC.

In the case of this clonotype: Mismatch with germline at one junction end may stem from a read error. The V call is TRBV7-2, the J call TRBJ2-5, with D possibly being TRBD2 (5 bases). The CDR3 totals 15 residues. From germline, CDR1 is SGHTA and CDR2 FQGNSA. The CDR3 region has the DNA TGTGCCGGCAGCTTAGCGCCTAGTTATCAAGAGACCCAGTACTTC. Its translation: CAGSLAPSYQETQYF.

This clonotype was recorded a few times. The chain is built from TRBV27 and TRBJ1-5; D may be TRBD1 (5 bases). The germline V gene has CDR1 MNHEY and CDR2 SMNVEV (reference sequence). The V end was cut by 4 bases, the J end by 0 bases, with 10 bases between. The CDR3 has 15 amino acids. The CDR3 coding sequence is TGTGCCAGCAGTTCACTCACAGGTAGCAATCAGCCCCAGCATTTT. Translation: CASSSLTGSNQPQHF.

Here the CDR3 DNA reads TGTGCCAGCAGCGTAGAGGGGGGCTTCGGAAACACCATATATTTT. Translated: CASSVEGGFGNTIYF. J is TRBJ1-3 and V is TRBV9; tentative D call: TRBD1 (6 bases). Looked up from germline, CDR1 is SGDLS and CDR2 is YYNGEE. The CDR3 is 15 amino acids. V dropped 0 bases and J dropped 4 bases, with 11 bases sitting between them. The full variable domain, its missing parts supplied by reference TRBV9 and TRBJ1-3, is DSGVTQTPKHLITATGQRVTLRCSPRSGDLSVYWYQQSLDQGLQFLIQYYNGEERAKGNILERFSAQQFPDLHSELNLSSLELGDSALYFCASSVEGGFGNTIYFGEGSWLTVV.

This clonotype was seen only a few times. V usage is TRBV12-3 or TRBV12-4 and J usage is TRBJ2-3, with 9 nucleotides matching TRBD2. With V trimmed by 6 bases and J by 0 bases, 13 bases remained unmatched. The CDR3 spans 18 residues. The CDR3 DNA follows: TGTGCCAGCAGCTCCTCGGGGGCGGGGGGGCCAAGCACAGATACGCAGTATTTT. Protein product: CASSSSGAGGPSTDTQYF.

This clonotype was picked up a small number of times. The chain uses TRBV27 and TRBJ1-1; 9 bases are a match to TRBD1. The length of the CDR3 is 15 residues. V was pared by 5 bases and J by 2 bases, with 6 bases of the junction left unmatched. Germline values: CDR1 MNHEY, CDR2 SMNVEV (reference sequence). The CDR3 region is CASSITGGPNTEAFF. CDR3 sequence (DNA): TGTGCCAGCAGTATAACAGGGGGCCCTAACACTGAAGCTTTCTTT.